This paragraph covers one T cell receptor beta chain sequence. Within the sample, other DNA sequences also encode this same CDR3. Per the original data handling: Scientists estimated how many nucleated cells there were by amplifying reference gene primers. The method was immunoSEQ multiplex PCR; TCRdb's version includes in-frame clones alone and lacks a portion of them. That table supplies the V and J calls and clone size; D and trimming were determined from the DNA. The top ten hold roughly 1.3% of the sample, which has more than 300,000 clones, around 83% seen once. This specimen belongs to a study of blood T cell repertoires in COVID-19. Material for sequencing was peripheral blood. This sequence originates from a woman in her fifties or sixties with acute or convalescent COVID-19.

Written as DNA, the CDR3 is TGTGCCAGCCGGGACAGCTCCTACAATGAGCAGTTCTTC. Its translation is CASRDSSYNEQFF. The chain combines TRBV2 with TRBJ2-1; TRBD1 matches at 7 bases. This CDR3 region has 13 residues. V lost 8 bases and J lost 0; bases outside the gene matches: 1. Germline CDR1 SNHLY, CDR2 FYNNEI.